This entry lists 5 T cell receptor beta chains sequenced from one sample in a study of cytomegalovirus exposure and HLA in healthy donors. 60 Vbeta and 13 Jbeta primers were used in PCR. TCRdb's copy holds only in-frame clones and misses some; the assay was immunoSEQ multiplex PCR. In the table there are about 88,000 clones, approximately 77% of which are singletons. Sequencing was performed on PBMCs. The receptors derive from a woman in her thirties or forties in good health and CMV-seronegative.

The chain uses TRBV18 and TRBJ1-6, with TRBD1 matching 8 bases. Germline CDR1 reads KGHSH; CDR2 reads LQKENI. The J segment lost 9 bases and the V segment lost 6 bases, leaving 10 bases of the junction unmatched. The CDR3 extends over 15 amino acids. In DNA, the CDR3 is TGTGCCAGCTCCCGATCGACAGGGGCGGTTTCACCCCTCCACTTT. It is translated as CASSRSTGAVSPLHF.

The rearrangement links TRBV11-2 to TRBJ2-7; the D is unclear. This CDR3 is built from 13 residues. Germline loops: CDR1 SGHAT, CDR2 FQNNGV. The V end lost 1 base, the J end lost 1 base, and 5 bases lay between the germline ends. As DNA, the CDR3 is TGTGCCAGCAGCTTAGGGCAGTCCTACGAGCAGTACTTC. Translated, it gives CASSLGQSYEQYF.

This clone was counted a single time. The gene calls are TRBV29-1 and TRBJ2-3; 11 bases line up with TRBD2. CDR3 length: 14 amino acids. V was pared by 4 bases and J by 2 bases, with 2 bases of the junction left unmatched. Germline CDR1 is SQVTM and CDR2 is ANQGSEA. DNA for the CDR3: TGCAGCGTTGTTAGCGGGGGGGCCACAGATACGCAGTATTTT. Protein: CSVVSGGATDTQYF.

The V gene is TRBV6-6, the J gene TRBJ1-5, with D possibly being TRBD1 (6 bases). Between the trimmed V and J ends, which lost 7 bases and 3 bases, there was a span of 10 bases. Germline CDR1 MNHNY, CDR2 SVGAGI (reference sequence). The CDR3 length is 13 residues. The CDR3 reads CASMGQLNQPQHF. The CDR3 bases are TGTGCCAGCATGGGACAACTCAATCAGCCCCAGCATTTT.

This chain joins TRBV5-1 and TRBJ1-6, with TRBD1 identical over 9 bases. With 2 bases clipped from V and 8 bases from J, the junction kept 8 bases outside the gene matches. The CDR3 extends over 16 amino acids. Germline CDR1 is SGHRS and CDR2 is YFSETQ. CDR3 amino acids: CASSLQGARVDSPLHF. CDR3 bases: TGCGCCAGCAGCTTACAGGGGGCGAGGGTTGATTCACCCCTCCACTTT.